This TCR beta chain originates from a study of cytomegalovirus exposure and HLA in healthy donors. PCR primers comprised 60 Vbeta and 13 Jbeta primers. Assay: immunoSEQ multiplex PCR; the TCRdb copy retains only in-frame clones and omits some. The data show fewer than 200,000 clones, roughly 70% seen once. The length of the CDR3 is 13 residues. The V and J ends lost 3 bases and 4 bases respectively, with 9 bases between them. The V gene's germline CDR1 is MNHEY and CDR2 SMNVEV (reference sequence). In the case of this clone: The antigen is undetermined.

General study findings and limits: Listed as cytomegalovirus-associated were 170 or so TCR beta chains.

The chain employs TRBV27 and TRBJ1-2; the D is unclear. The sample was PBMCs. The clonotype comes from a girl between 10 and 17 years old in good health and CMV-seronegative. This CDR3 is CASSFRGRYGYTF. The CDR3 region has the DNA TGTGCCAGCAGTTTTCGAGGGCGCTATGGCTACACCTTC.